Below, 21 T cell receptor beta chains from the same sample are listed, as sequenced in a study of control samples from healthy donors and cancer patients. The data were produced by immunoSEQ multiplex PCR, yet TCRdb's version contains in-frame clones alone and is incomplete. The sample shows about 99,000 clones, about 89% of them seen only once. Sequenced sample: PBMCs. The receptors shown here come from a man aged 55 to 70 with lung cancer.

V and J are TRBV24-1 and TRBJ2-6; maybe TRBD2 (5 bases). Germline CDR1 and CDR2: KGHDR and SFDVKD. The germline V and J ends were trimmed by 9 bases and 0 bases, with 8 bases remaining between them. The CDR3 totals 14 residues. This chain's CDR3 is CATEGSSGANVLTF. In DNA form, the CDR3 reads TGTGCCACCGAGGGTAGCTCTGGGGCCAACGTCCTGACTTTC.

The count of this clone is one. The CDR3, as DNA: TGTGCTAGTGGTTTTGGTATTGACGGACAGCCGTATAGCAATCAGCCCCAGCATTTT. This gives the protein CASGFGIDGQPYSNQPQHF. The V call is TRBV12-5, the J call TRBJ1-5; tentative D call: TRBD1 (6 bases). V was trimmed by 3 bases and J by 0 bases, leaving 21 bases between them. This CDR3 contains 19 residues. CDR1 and CDR2 (germline): LGHNT, FRNRAP.

The chain uses TRBV5-5 and TRBJ2-7, with 8 nucleotides matching TRBD2. The germline V gene encodes CDR1 SGHKS and CDR2 YYEKEE (reference sequence). The length of the CDR3 is 15 residues. V trimming: 0 bases; J trimming: 2 bases; junction bases outside the gene matches: 4. The DNA of the CDR3 is TGTGCCAGCAGCTTGGGACTAGCGTACACCTACGAGCAGTACGTC. Translating gives CASSLGLAYTYEQYV.

This sequence joins TRBV10-1 and TRBJ1-5, with no clear D. CDR3 length: 13 amino acids. CDR1 and CDR2 from the germline V gene are WNHNN and SYGVQD (reference sequence). Trimming removed 0 bases from V and 4 bases from J, with 4 bases in between. CDR3 bases: TGCGCCAGCAGTGAGTCATATAATCAGCCCCAGCATTTT. It codes for CASSESYNQPQHF.

The CDR3 region is CASSLGQGFYTEAFF. The CDR3, as DNA: TGTGCCAGCAGCCTGGGACAGGGATTTTACACTGAAGCTTTCTTT. The chain links TRBV13 to TRBJ1-1, with 9 bases matching TRBD1. The junction had 7 bases not matched to a gene; V was cut back by 5 bases and J by 3 bases. The CDR3 runs to 15 residues. The germline V gene encodes CDR1 PRHDT and CDR2 FYEKMQ (reference sequence).

This chain uses TRBV18 with TRBJ1-1, with 8 nucleotides matching TRBD1. V was clipped by 4 bases and J by 1 base; unmatched bases: 5. The CDR3 totals 15 residues. Germline V gene data show CDR1 as KGHSH and CDR2 as LQKENI. The CDR3 DNA follows: TGTGCCAGCTCACGGCCAGGGGGCGCGAACACTGAAGCTTTCTTT. Translation: CASSRPGGANTEAFF.

The chain uses TRBV6-5 and TRBJ2-1, with a tentative D call TRBD1 (6 bases). The CDR3 contains 13 residues. Looked up from germline, CDR1 is MNHEY and CDR2 is SVGAGI. V was cut by 5 bases and J by 7 bases, with 12 bases left in between. The CDR3 coding sequence is TGTGCCAGCAGTCCCCGGACAGAGAATGAGCAGTTCTTC. The encoded protein is CASSPRTENEQFF.

The chain carries TRBV9 and TRBJ2-1, with 11 bases lining up with TRBD2. The junction had 10 bases not matched to a gene; V was cut back by 4 bases and J by 4 bases. Germline-derived CDR1 and CDR2 are SGDLS and YYNGEE. This CDR3 is 17 amino acids long. The CDR3 DNA follows: TGTGCCAGCAGCAAATTATCTAGCGGGGGGCTATACAATGAGCAGTTCTTC. This sequence encodes CASSKLSSGGLYNEQFF.

This CDR3 reads CASSPIPGQGTGELFF. DNA of the CDR3: TGTGCCAGCAGTCCCATTCCGGGACAGGGCACCGGGGAGCTGTTTTTT. This chain connects TRBV27 to TRBJ2-2; 9 nucleotides agree with TRBD1. With V trimmed by 5 bases and J by 4 bases, 8 bases remained unmatched. Germline V gives CDR1 MNHEY, CDR2 SMNVEV (reference sequence). The CDR3 has 16 residues.

This clone appeared once. The CDR3 nucleotides read TGTGCCAGCACTGGGGACTACGAGCAGTACGTC. It encodes CASTGDYEQYV. The genes are TRBV6-5 and TRBJ2-7; D is unresolved. Germline-derived CDR1 and CDR2 are MNHEY and SVGAGI. The CDR3 totals 11 residues. Trimming left V 7 bases short and J 3 bases short, with 7 bases between.

The chain recombines TRBV7-3 with TRBJ1-1; D not resolved. The ends were cut back, 1 base at V and 1 base at J, with 7 bases in the middle. CDR3 length: 14 residues. Per germline, CDR1 SGHTA and CDR2 FQGTGA. CDR3 DNA: TGTGCCAGCAGCTTAAATGCAGAGAACACTGAAGCTTTCTTT. It encodes CASSLNAENTEAFF. The variable domain in full, with the rest retrieved from reference TRBV7-3 and TRBJ1-1, is GAGVSQTPSNKVTEKGKYVELRCDPISGHTALYWYRQSLGQGPEFLIYFQGTGAADDSGLPNDRFFAVRPEGSVSTLKIQRTERGDSAVYLCASSLNAENTEAFFGQGTRLTVV.

V and J are TRBV9 and TRBJ2-1; 7 bases match TRBD1. Per the germline V gene, CDR1 is SGDLS and CDR2 is YYNGEE. V lost 7 bases and J lost 8; bases outside the gene matches: 9. This CDR3 spans 13 amino acids. The CDR3 reads CASATGFSDEQFF. In DNA form, the CDR3 reads TGTGCCAGCGCGACAGGGTTTTCCGATGAGCAGTTCTTC.

This clone was found once. The chain's CDR3 is CASTRTGIPGELFF. Written as DNA, the CDR3 is TGTGCCAGCACTCGGACAGGGATTCCCGGGGAGCTGTTTTTT. The chain uses TRBV25-1 and TRBJ2-2; 8 bases are a match to TRBD1. Trimming removed 7 bases from V and 6 bases from J; junction bases left unmatched: 7. There are 14 residues in the CDR3. Germline lookup yields CDR1 MGHDK and CDR2 SYGVNS.

This clone was seen just once. The chain has TRBV6-5 and TRBJ1-5; the D is unclear. The CDR3 is 15 amino acids. The germline V gene encodes CDR1 MNHEY and CDR2 SVGAGI. Trimming shortened V by 4 bases and J by 2 bases, and 12 bases separated the two germline ends. CDR3 DNA sequence: TGTGCCAGCAGTTCCGGGTTTGTGGGCAATCAGCCCCAGCATTTT. Residues: CASSSGFVGNQPQHF.

The chain links TRBV3-1 (or the pseudogene TRBV3-2) to TRBJ1-2; D is unclear. This CDR3 is built from 14 residues. CDR1 LGHDT and CDR2 YNNKEL come from the germline V gene (reference sequence). The ends were cut back, 4 bases at V and 0 bases at J, with 9 bases in the middle. CDR3 sequence (DNA): TGTGCCAGCAGCCTTGCGAGTGCTAACTATGGCTACACCTTC. It codes for CASSLASANYGYTF.

V is TRBV6-5 and J is TRBJ2-2; 7 bases line up with TRBD2. Germline values: CDR1 MNHEY, CDR2 SVGAGI. Trimming took 8 bases from V and 3 from J; bases not matched to a gene: 9. CDR3 length: 15 residues. The CDR3 loop is CASGGRVTDTGELFF. CDR3 in DNA: TGTGCCAGCGGGGGGAGGGTAACGGACACCGGGGAGCTGTTTTTT.

This clone has only one observation. The J gene is TRBJ2-2, the V gene TRBV5-1; D remains unclear. Germline CDR1 and CDR2: SGHRS and YFSETQ. The ends were cut back, 0 bases at V and 2 bases at J, with 5 bases in the middle. This CDR3 has 14 amino acids. CDR3 residues: CASSLGVNTGELFF. The CDR3 DNA follows: TGCGCCAGCAGCTTGGGAGTCAACACCGGGGAGCTGTTTTTT.

CDR3 sequence (DNA): TGTGCCAGCAGTGGCAGCCATTCACCCCTCCACTTT. Its translation is CASSGSHSPLHF. The chain links TRBV2 to TRBJ1-6; D remains unclear. The ends were cut back, 4 bases at V and 8 bases at J, with 6 bases in the middle. The CDR3 is 12 residues long. Germline CDR1 reads SNHLY; CDR2 reads FYNNEI.

This rearrangement joins TRBV5-4 to TRBJ1-3, with 7 bases lining up with TRBD1. Germline V gives CDR1 SGHNT, CDR2 YYREEE (reference sequence). Trimming removed 4 bases from V and 4 bases from J; junction bases left unmatched: 11. This CDR3 comprises 16 residues. CDR3 protein: CASSPSSGTEGNTIYF. CDR3 sequence (DNA): TGTGCCAGCAGCCCGTCCTCAGGGACAGAGGGAAACACCATATATTTT.

The chain links TRBV5-4 to TRBJ2-7; 9 nucleotides agree with TRBD1. The germline V gene encodes CDR1 SGHNT and CDR2 YYREEE (reference sequence). The length of the CDR3 is 15 residues. J lost 1 base, V lost 4 bases, and 6 bases had no gene match. The CDR3 sequence: CASSTEQGASYEQYF. The DNA for the CDR3 is TGTGCCAGCAGCACTGAACAGGGGGCGTCCTACGAGCAGTACTTC. The full variable domain, its missing parts supplied by reference TRBV5-4 and TRBJ2-7, is ETGVTQSPTHLIKTRGQQVTLRCSSQSGHNTVSWYQQALGQGPQFIFQYYREEENGRGNFPPRFSGLQFPNYSSELNVNALELDDSALYLCASSTEQGASYEQYFGPGTRLTVT.

The chain is built from TRBV5-1 and TRBJ2-2; 12 bases are shared with TRBD1. CDR1 is SGHRS, CDR2 YFSETQ, per germline. The CDR3 has 17 amino acids. V lost 1 base, J lost 7 bases, and 8 bases stayed unmatched. As DNA, the CDR3 is TGCGCCAGCAGCTTGATTCCGGGACAGGGGGCCGTCGGGGAGCTGTTTTTT. Translated: CASSLIPGQGAVGELFF. The full variable domain, completed using reference TRBV5-1 and TRBJ2-2, is KAGVTQTPRYLIKTRGQQVTLSCSPISGHRSVSWYQQTPGQGLQFLFEYFSETQRNKGNFPGRFSGRQFSNSRSEMNVSTLELGDSALYLCASSLIPGQGAVGELFFGEGSRLTVL.